These 21 T cell receptor beta chains share one sample of origin, sequenced in a study of regulatory T cells in long-lasting Graves disease. According to the study, TCR beta libraries were built with iRepertoire HTBI primers and CDR3-region Arm-PCR. TCRdb reprocessed the multiplex PCR reads with MiXCR, giving one entry per CDR3 protein. The sample includes some 350,000 distinct CDR3 sequences, roughly 17% of them seen just once. Specified time point: newly diagnosed GD, antithyroid drugs for less than 3 months. The TCR library was prepared using RNA isolated from PBMCs. The sample also formed part of further work on T cells in Graves' hyperthyroidism and ophthalmopathy.

The starting material was peripheral blood mononuclear cells (PBMCs), obtained at new diagnosis, from a patient treated with antithyroid drugs. All receptors derive from a young woman with Graves disease.

The sample holds a few counts of this clonotype. This chain uses TRBV6-1 with TRBJ1-6, with 10 bases lining up with TRBD1. After removal of 6 bases from V and 4 bases from J, the junction contained 0 bases not matched to a gene. CDR3 size: 14 residues. CDR1 is MNHNS, CDR2 SASEGT, per germline. This chain's CDR3 is CASRDRGYNSPLHF. CDR3 DNA sequence: TGTGCCAGCAGGGACAGGGGGTATAATTCACCCCTCCACTTT.

This clonotype was seen a few times. This chain joins TRBV15 and TRBJ1-2; D is uncertain. The germline V and J ends were trimmed by 4 bases and 5 bases, with 14 bases remaining between them. The CDR3 runs to 14 residues. Germline V gene lookup returns CDR1 LNHNV and CDR2 YYDKDF (reference sequence). In DNA, the CDR3 is TGTGCCACCAGCATAGGGAGGAACCCTTATGGCTACACCTTC. It is translated as CATSIGRNPYGYTF.

A remark on this clonotype: A far more abundant clone sits one base away, making this likely a read error. This sequence joins TRBV11-2 and TRBJ2-4; 11 bases line up with TRBD2. Germline V lookup: CDR1 SGHAT, CDR2 FQNNGV. This CDR3 comprises 15 residues. CDR3 in amino acids: CASSSVAGGPDIEYF. Written as DNA, the CDR3 is TGTGCCAGCAGTTCGGTAGCGGGGGGGCCGGACATTGAGTACTTC.

A few counts support this clonotype. The chain uses TRBV5-1 and TRBJ1-3, with D perhaps matching TRBD1 (6 bases). The CDR3 is 15 residues long. CDR1 and CDR2 (germline): SGHRS, YFSETQ. V lost 7 bases to trimming and J lost 0 bases, with 14 bases between them. The DNA of the CDR3 is TGCGCCAGCCGGGACGGGGGCTTCTCTGGAAACACCATATATTTT. It yields the protein CASRDGGFSGNTIYF.

This clonotype was counted at least ten times. At one of its ends the junction is not consistent with the germline gene, which may arise from a read error. CDR3 sequence reads: CASSLAQTDTQYF. In DNA form, the CDR3 reads TGTGCTAGCAGCTTAGCCCAGACAGATACGCAGTATTTT. V and J are TRBV7-7 and TRBJ2-3; unclear D gene. The germline CDR1 and CDR2 sequences are SSHAT and FNYEAQ (reference sequence). This CDR3 contains 13 residues.

This clonotype was found a few times. The chain is built from TRBV4-1 and TRBJ2-7; TRBD1 is a possible D gene (6 bases). The germline V gene has CDR1 MGHRA and CDR2 YSYEKL. There are 16 residues in the CDR3. The V end was cut by 1 base, the J end by 3 bases, with 16 bases between. The CDR3 nucleotides are TGCGCCAGCAGCCAAGTGACAGGCGCTGCTTTCTACGAGCAGTACTTC. Translating it yields CASSQVTGAAFYEQYF.

This clonotype has a count of ten or more. This rearrangement joins TRBV18 to TRBJ1-1; D might be TRBD1 (5 bases). The CDR3 runs 15 residues. Trimming pared 2 bases from V and 3 bases from J, leaving 13 bases between. CDR1 is KGHSH, CDR2 LQKENI, per germline. The CDR3, as DNA: TGTGCCAGCTCACCAGGGGCCCGGTGGGACACTGAAGCTTTCTTT. This translates into CASSPGARWDTEAFF.

This clonotype came up many times. CDR3 protein: CASSGQSGYEQYF. The CDR3 bases are TGCGCCAGCAGCGGACAGTCTGGCTACGAGCAGTACTTC. V usage is TRBV5-1 and J usage is TRBJ2-7, with a weak D call TRBD1 (6 bases). Germline CDR1 is SGHRS and CDR2 is YFSETQ. Trimming stripped 4 bases from V and 3 bases from J, with 11 bases between. CDR3 length: 13 amino acids.

In this sample, this clonotype turned up many times. The gene calls are TRBV2 and TRBJ1-4; 7 bases align to TRBD1. Trimming cost V 6 bases and J 10 bases; bases outside gene matches: 11. The CDR3 loop spans 14 amino acids. Germline CDR1 SNHLY, CDR2 FYNNEI. DNA of the CDR3: TGTGCCAGCAGCACCGGAACAGGGGTCGGAAAACTGTTTTTT. It translates to CASSTGTGVGKLFF.

This clonotype was seen repeatedly, ten times or more. The V and J genes are TRBV2 and TRBJ1-5, with 8 bases matching TRBD1. The CDR3 is 15 amino acids. Germline V gene sequence: CDR1 SNHLY, CDR2 FYNNEI. The trim removed 5 bases at V and 2 bases at J, leaving 5 bases unmatched. DNA of the CDR3: TGTGCCAGCAGTCCGACAGGGGAGGGCAATCAGCCCCAGCATTTT. It encodes CASSPTGEGNQPQHF.

This clonotype occurred many times. This sequence joins TRBV2 and TRBJ1-1; D remains ambiguous. V dropped 7 bases and J dropped 4 bases, with 13 bases sitting between them. The CDR3 sequence is 13 residues long. The germline CDR1 and CDR2 sequences are SNHLY and FYNNEI. This chain's CDR3 is CASKADASTEAFF. The CDR3 coding sequence is TGTGCCAGCAAGGCAGACGCGTCCACTGAAGCTTTCTTT.

This clonotype showed up many times. The J gene is TRBJ2-7, the V gene TRBV11-2; D may match TRBD1 or TRBD2 (5 bases each). Trimming left V 4 bases short and J 12 bases short, with 22 bases between. The germline gives CDR1 SGHAT, CDR2 FQNNGV. This CDR3 contains 14 residues. In DNA form, the CDR3 reads TGTGCCAGCAGCTCTAGAGGGGTTACAGAGGAAGTGTACTTC. Translation: CASSSRGVTEEVYF.

This clonotype was observed a few times. The chain combines TRBV29-1 with TRBJ2-1; 8 positions agree with TRBD2. The germline V gene has CDR1 SQVTM and CDR2 ANQGSEA. V was clipped by 3 bases and J by 9 bases; unmatched bases: 13. The CDR3 length is 15 residues. The CDR3: CSVERAGGTGGEQFF. DNA of the CDR3: TGCAGCGTTGAGAGGGCGGGAGGAACTGGGGGTGAGCAGTTCTTC.

Regarding this clonotype: A far larger clone is only one base removed, so a read error is likely. In DNA, the CDR3 is TGTGCCAGCGGTGGAATTGGCGGGGACTACAATGAGCAGTTCTTC. Its protein is CASGGIGGDYNEQFF. The V gene is TRBV9, the J gene TRBJ2-1, with D perhaps matching TRBD2 (6 bases). Germline V gene sequence: CDR1 SGDLS, CDR2 YYNGEE. The V end was cut by 7 bases, the J end by 3 bases, with 17 bases between. The CDR3 length is 15 residues.

This clonotype has a handful of counts. The rearrangement uses TRBV6-2 or TRBV6-3 and TRBJ2-3; D might be TRBD1 (6 bases). The V gene lost 6 bases and the J gene lost 0 bases, with 13 bases spanning the gap. The germline V gene encodes CDR1 MNHEY and CDR2 SVGEGT. The CDR3 spans 15 residues. The CDR3 here is CASRPGTFSTDTQYF. In DNA form, the CDR3 reads TGTGCCAGCAGGCCCGGGACATTTAGCACAGATACGCAGTATTTT.

The chain recombines TRBV19 with TRBJ2-5; the D is unclear. This CDR3 spans 13 amino acids. Trimming stripped 6 bases from V and 4 bases from J, with 12 bases between. The germline V gene encodes CDR1 LNHDA and CDR2 SQIVND (reference sequence). CDR3 nucleotides: TGTGCCAGTAGACAAATTCAAGGAGAGACCCAGTACTTC. Translation: CASRQIQGETQYF.

In this sample, this clonotype turned up many times. The rearrangement links TRBV12-3 or TRBV12-4 to TRBJ1-5; 8 nucleotides align to TRBD1. With 3 bases clipped from V and 4 bases from J, the junction kept 5 bases outside the gene matches. The CDR3 covers 15 residues. CDR3 residues: CASSFRGTGNQPQHF. The CDR3 coding sequence is TGTGCCAGCAGTTTCCGAGGGACAGGTAATCAGCCCCAGCATTTT.

Ten or more counts support this clonotype. The V call is TRBV9, the J call TRBJ2-5; the D is unclear. The CDR3 contains 12 residues. From germline, CDR1 is SGDLS and CDR2 YYNGEE. V dropped 3 bases and J dropped 0 bases, with 3 bases sitting between them. In nucleotides, the CDR3 is TGTGCCAGCAGCGCGGACCAAGAGACCCAGTACTTC. Encoded protein: CASSADQETQYF.

The table lists this clonotype with many counts. J is TRBJ2-7 and V is TRBV9; D not certain. CDR1 SGDLS and CDR2 YYNGEE come from the germline V gene. The CDR3 consists of 13 residues. The V end lost 0 bases, the J end lost 3 bases, and 7 bases lay between the germline ends. The CDR3 sequence: CASSVVSGYEQYF. The CDR3, as DNA: TGTGCCAGCAGCGTAGTTTCGGGCTACGAGCAGTACTTC.

Many counts were recorded for this clonotype. The gene calls are TRBV30 and TRBJ1-2; TRBD1 matches at 9 bases. Germline V gives CDR1 GTSNPN, CDR2 SVGIG (reference sequence). V shed 2 bases, J shed 4 bases, and the junction held 2 bases outside the gene matches. This CDR3 is built from 13 residues. CDR3 in amino acids: CAWSPDRGYGYTF. The CDR3 region has the DNA TGTGCCTGGAGTCCGGACAGGGGCTATGGCTACACCTTC.

The genes are TRBV5-1 and TRBJ2-1, with 12 bases matching TRBD2. There are 17 residues in the CDR3. CDR1 and CDR2 from the germline V gene are SGHRS and YFSETQ. J lost 6 bases, V lost 2 bases, and 9 bases had no gene match. DNA for the CDR3: TGCGCCAGCAGCTTTCGGCCTAGCGGGGGGGCGGGCAATGAGCAGTTCTTC. This sequence encodes CASSFRPSGGAGNEQFF.